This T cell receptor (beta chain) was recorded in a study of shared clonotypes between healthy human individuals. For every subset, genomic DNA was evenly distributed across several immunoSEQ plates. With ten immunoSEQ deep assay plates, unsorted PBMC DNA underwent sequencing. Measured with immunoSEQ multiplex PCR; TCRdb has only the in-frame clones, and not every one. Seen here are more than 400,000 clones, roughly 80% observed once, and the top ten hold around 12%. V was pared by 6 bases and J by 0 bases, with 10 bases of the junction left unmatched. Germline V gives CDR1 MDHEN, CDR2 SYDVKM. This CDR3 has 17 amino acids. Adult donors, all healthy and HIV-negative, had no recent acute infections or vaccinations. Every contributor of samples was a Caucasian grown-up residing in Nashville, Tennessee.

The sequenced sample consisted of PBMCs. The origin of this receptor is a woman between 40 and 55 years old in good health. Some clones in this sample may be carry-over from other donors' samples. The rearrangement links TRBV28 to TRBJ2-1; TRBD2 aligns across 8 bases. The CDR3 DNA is TGTGCCAGCAGCAACGTAGCAGCGGGAGACTCCTACAATGAGCAGTTCTTC. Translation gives CASSNVAAGDSYNEQFF.